The rows below give T cell receptor beta chains drawn from one sample of a study of blood T cells in healthy people across ages. TCRdb processed the 5' RACE reads anew with MiXCR; each CDR3 protein has one entry. The sample holds 550,000 to 700,000 distinct CDR3 sequences, roughly 28% seen once. Sequencing was done on a sample of blood. The receptor source for this set is a woman in her 70s in good health. CDR3s leave out the opening cysteine and the closing phenylalanine or tryptophan. The order of the fields is J gene, V gene, CDR3 protein.

J: TRBJ1-2
V: TRBV20-1
CDR3: SARDSTGIRRAYGYT

J: TRBJ2-5
V: TRBV24-1
CDR3: ATSDRQGGETQY

J: TRBJ1-5
V: TRBV6-6
CDR3: ASMTGGPQH

J: TRBJ2-5
V: TRBV30
CDR3: AWSVTAYLGTQY

J: TRBJ1-1
V: TRBV7-2
CDR3: ASSLDISMSTEAF

J: TRBJ1-6
V: TRBV7-6
CDR3: ASSLGSNSPLH

J: TRBJ2-1
V: TRBV7-2
CDR3: ASSPYGGYRSYNEQF

J: TRBJ2-7
V: TRBV5-1
CDR3: ASSLGVLSYEQY

J: TRBJ2-5
V: TRBV12-3/TRBV12-4
CDR3: ASSGLGTQY

J: TRBJ2-4
V: TRBV15
CDR3: ATSGIGGGGQAKNIQY

J: TRBJ2-1
V: TRBV20-1
CDR3: SARDQSGTSYNEQF

J: TRBJ1-1
V: TRBV5-1
CDR3: ASSFSNQGNTEAF

J: TRBJ2-7
V: TRBV20-1
CDR3: SAIDSPYEQY

J: TRBJ1-5
V: TRBV11-2
CDR3: ASSLDGGDQPQH

J: NA
V: TRBV20-1
CDR3: SAVRGTSDGEQY

J: TRBJ2-1
V: TRBV27
CDR3: ASRYSGGASGEQF

J: TRBJ1-4
V: TRBV20-1
CDR3: SASSPKGVREKLF

J: TRBJ2-3
V: TRBV20-1
CDR3: SARGPSQTTSTDTQY

J: TRBJ2-1
V: TRBV6-6
CDR3: ASSSGLGGNEQF

J: TRBJ1-2
V: TRBV5-6
CDR3: ASSLVLQDGYT

J: TRBJ1-5
V: TRBV29-1
CDR3: SVQSRPGGNQPQH

J: TRBJ1-2
V: TRBV4-3
CDR3: ASSQGPDTTYGYT

J: TRBJ2-3
V: TRBV7-2
CDR3: ASTRFPVPTDTQY

J: TRBJ1-2
V: TRBV5-1
CDR3: ASSLTGFYGYT

J: TRBJ1-2
V: TRBV10-3
CDR3: AISDTGPIGYT

J: TRBJ1-1
V: TRBV5-6
CDR3: ASSYRGTDTEAF

J: TRBJ2-5
V: TRBV2
CDR3: ASSVAGAQETQY

J: TRBJ1-5
V: TRBV10-3
CDR3: AISGQGADQPQH

J: TRBJ1-1
V: TRBV6-2/TRBV6-3
CDR3: ASRPYGRLNTEAF

J: TRBJ1-1
V: TRBV10-3
CDR3: AISVTPTLGNTEAF

J: TRBJ2-2
V: TRBV6-5
CDR3: ASSPLSWGRRELF

J: TRBJ2-6
V: TRBV7-9
CDR3: ASSPWSSGANVLT

J: TRBJ2-3
V: TRBV24-1
CDR3: ATSERGTYTDTQY

J: TRBJ1-1
V: TRBV11-1
CDR3: ASSLPQRRNTEAF

J: TRBJ2-5
V: TRBV5-6
CDR3: ASSEDRPETQY

J: TRBJ2-2
V: TRBV7-9
CDR3: ASSFGASITGELF